This T cell receptor (beta chain) is drawn from a study of cytomegalovirus exposure and HLA in healthy donors. Study-level background: The 120 or so validation repertoires were reported in a later analysis to have been generated on the same platform as the roughly 630 first-cohort repertoires. Regarding the study as a whole: According to a subsequent analysis, TCR clusters identified in the first cohort showed a tendency to co-occur across the approximately 120 validation repertoires. The classifier was said to identify cytomegalovirus status with high specificity and sensitivity.

The donors were in the roughly 120-subject validation cohort, distinct from the approximately 700-subject first cohort. To note about this clone: Its target is not known.

The CDR3 consists of 13 residues. V lost 3 bases, J lost 3 bases, and 8 bases lay in between. The germline gives CDR1 MNHEY, CDR2 SVGAGI. TCRdb keeps only in-frame clones here, not all; method: immunoSEQ multiplex PCR. The top ten hold roughly 1.5% of the sample, which has some 170,000 clones, about 87% seen once. The gene calls are TRBV6-5 and TRBJ2-5, with a tentative D call TRBD2 (5 bases). The sequenced material came from PBMCs. This sequence was found in a woman between 25 and 40 years old in good health and CMV-seronegative. Here the CDR3 reads CASSYDGEETQYF. DNA of the CDR3: TGTGCCAGCAGTTATGACGGGGAAGAGACCCAGTACTTC.